These 9 T cell receptor beta chains originate from one sample sequenced in a study of blood T cell repertoires in COVID-19. Some clones are missing from TCRdb's copy, which holds only in-frame ones; the method was immunoSEQ multiplex PCR. The sample contains 150,000 to 160,000 clones, roughly 84% of which appear only once. Sequencing was done on a sample of peripheral blood. Every receptor here comes from a woman in her 50s with acute or convalescent COVID-19.

The chain couples TRBV7-6 to TRBJ2-5, with TRBD1 as a possible D gene (5 bases). The CDR3 has 14 amino acids. Trimming removed 2 bases from V and 5 bases from J, with 12 bases in between. Germline assignment: CDR1 SGHVS and CDR2 FNYEAQ. The CDR3 coding sequence is TGTGCCAGCAGCTTACAGGGCCATCGGGAGACCCAGTACTTC. Its translation: CASSLQGHRETQYF.

The rearrangement links TRBV6-5 to TRBJ1-4, with D perhaps matching TRBD1 (6 bases). There are 16 residues in the CDR3. V lost 0 bases and J lost 7, with 15 bases in between. Germline V gene lookup returns CDR1 MNHEY and CDR2 SVGAGI. The DNA for the CDR3 is TGTGCCAGCAGTTACTCGACCTCAGGGGATGGTGAAAAACTGTTTTTT. Protein: CASSYSTSGDGEKLFF.

This sequence joins TRBV9 and TRBJ1-2, with D possibly matching TRBD1 (6 bases). Per the germline V gene, CDR1 is SGDLS and CDR2 is YYNGEE. V lost 1 base and J lost 5, with 12 bases in between. The CDR3 totals 14 residues. The CDR3 is CASSVLGQGYGYTF. The DNA for the CDR3 is TGTGCCAGCAGCGTACTGGGGCAGGGGTATGGCTACACCTTC. Using reference TRBV9 and TRBJ1-2 for the parts outside the CDR3, the full variable domain is DSGVTQTPKHLITATGQRVTLRCSPRSGDLSVYWYQQSLDQGLQFLIQYYNGEERAKGNILERFSAQQFPDLHSELNLSSLELGDSALYFCASSVLGQGYGYTFGSGTRLTVV.

The gene calls are TRBV7-9 and TRBJ2-5; TRBD1 agrees at 8 bases. The CDR3 has 15 amino acids. The germline gives CDR1 SEHNR, CDR2 FQNEAQ (reference sequence). The J segment lost 4 bases and the V segment lost 0 bases, leaving 4 bases of the junction unmatched. The CDR3 here is CASSLALGTGETQYF. As DNA, the CDR3 is TGTGCCAGCAGCTTAGCGCTTGGGACAGGAGAGACCCAGTACTTC. The variable domain in full, with the rest retrieved from reference TRBV7-9 and TRBJ2-5, is DTGVSQNPRHKITKRGQNVTFRCDPISEHNRLYWYRQTLGQGPEFLTYFQNEAQLEKSRLLSDRFSAERPKGSFSTLEIQRTEQGDSAMYLCASSLALGTGETQYFGPGTRLLVL.

V gene TRBV24-1 combines with J gene TRBJ2-1; D not resolved. Germline CDR1 KGHDR, CDR2 SFDVKD. V was pared by 2 bases and J by 1 base, with 14 bases between. There are 17 residues in the CDR3. CDR3 nucleotide sequence: TGTGCCACCAGTGATTCTCTCCAGCGCCGATCCTACAATGAGCAGTTCTTC. Protein sequence: CATSDSLQRRSYNEQFF.

The chain carries TRBV6-2 or TRBV6-3 and TRBJ1-2; 9 nucleotides match TRBD1. Germline CDR1 MNHEY, CDR2 SVGEGT. The CDR3 loop spans 14 amino acids. V lost 6 bases, J lost 7 bases, and 9 bases stayed unmatched. The CDR3 DNA is TGTGCCAGCAGCCCATCGGGACAGGGCATTGGCTACACCTTC. Translating it yields CASSPSGQGIGYTF.

CDR3 sequence: CATSPRDRSYGYTF. Written as DNA, the CDR3 is TGTGCCACCAGCCCCCGGGACAGGAGCTATGGCTACACCTTC. The chain is built from TRBV15 and TRBJ1-2; 8 bases are shared with TRBD1. V was clipped by 5 bases and J by 4 bases; unmatched bases: 6. This CDR3 contains 14 residues. In germline, CDR1 is LNHNV, CDR2 YYDKDF (reference sequence). The full variable domain, its missing parts supplied by reference TRBV15 and TRBJ1-2, is DAMVIQNPRYQVTQFGKPVTLSCSQTLNHNVMYWYQQKSSQAPKLLFHYYDKDFNNEADTPDNFQSRRPNTSFCFLDIRSPGLGDTAMYLCATSPRDRSYGYTFGSGTRLTVV.

The chain is built from TRBV5-5 and TRBJ1-1; 8 bases match TRBD1. The J segment lost 11 bases and the V segment lost 0 bases, leaving 12 bases of the junction unmatched. Germline values: CDR1 SGHKS, CDR2 YYEKEE (reference sequence). The CDR3 consists of 15 residues. CDR3 sequence: CASSLEATGAKWAFF. For the CDR3, the DNA is TGTGCCAGCAGCTTGGAAGCGACAGGGGCGAAGTGGGCTTTCTTT.

As concerns this clone: The sample carries other DNA sequences with the same CDR3. V is TRBV24-1 and J is TRBJ2-1, with TRBD2 matching over 7 bases. The ends lost 5 bases at V and 4 bases at J; junction bases unmatched: 4. The CDR3 is made up of 14 amino acids. The V gene's germline CDR1 is KGHDR and CDR2 SFDVKD. In DNA, the CDR3 is TGTGCCACCAGTGTCGGGGGGTCGTACAATGAGCAGTTCTTC. Protein sequence: CATSVGGSYNEQFF.